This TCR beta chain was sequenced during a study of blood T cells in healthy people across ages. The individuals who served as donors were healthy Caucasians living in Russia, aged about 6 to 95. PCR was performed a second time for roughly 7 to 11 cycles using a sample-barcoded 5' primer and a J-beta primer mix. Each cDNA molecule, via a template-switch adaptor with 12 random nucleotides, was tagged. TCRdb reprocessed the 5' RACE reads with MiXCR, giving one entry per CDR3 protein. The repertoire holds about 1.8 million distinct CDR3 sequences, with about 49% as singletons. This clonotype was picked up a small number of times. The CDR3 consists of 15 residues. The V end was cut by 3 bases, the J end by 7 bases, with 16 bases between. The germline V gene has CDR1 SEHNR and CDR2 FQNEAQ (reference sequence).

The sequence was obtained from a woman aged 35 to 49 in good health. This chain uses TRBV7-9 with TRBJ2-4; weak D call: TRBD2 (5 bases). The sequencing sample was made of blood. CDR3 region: CASSFPEVGNNIQYF. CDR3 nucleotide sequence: TGTGCCAGCAGCTTCCCGGAGGTAGGGAACAACATTCAGTACTTC.